This entry features one T cell receptor beta chain sequence. Its antigen is undetermined. The test was conducted at deep level. This table comes from immunoSEQ multiplex PCR, and its TCRdb copy is limited to in-frame clones, with some not included. Among some 2.1 million clones listed, 93% were seen once. This specimen belongs to a study of shared clonotypes between healthy human individuals. General study points: Memory subsets generally showed lower estimated richness than naive subsets.

Naive CD8 cells were CD45RO-negative, positively selected for CCR7, excluding terminally differentiated effector memory CD45RA+ cells. V lost 1 base and J lost 6, with 9 bases in between. CDR3 length: 14 residues. Germline V CDR1 and CDR2: LNHDA, SQIVND (reference sequence). The clonotype originates from a man between 18 and 35 years old in good health. Some clones in this sample may be carry-over from other donors' samples. The chain is built from TRBV19 and TRBJ2-2; D is unresolved. Sample: naive CD8+ T cells from PBMCs. CDR3 nucleotide sequence: TGTGCCAGTAGTATAGTGGACCGTTCCGGGGAGCTGTTTTTT. It translates to CASSIVDRSGELFF.